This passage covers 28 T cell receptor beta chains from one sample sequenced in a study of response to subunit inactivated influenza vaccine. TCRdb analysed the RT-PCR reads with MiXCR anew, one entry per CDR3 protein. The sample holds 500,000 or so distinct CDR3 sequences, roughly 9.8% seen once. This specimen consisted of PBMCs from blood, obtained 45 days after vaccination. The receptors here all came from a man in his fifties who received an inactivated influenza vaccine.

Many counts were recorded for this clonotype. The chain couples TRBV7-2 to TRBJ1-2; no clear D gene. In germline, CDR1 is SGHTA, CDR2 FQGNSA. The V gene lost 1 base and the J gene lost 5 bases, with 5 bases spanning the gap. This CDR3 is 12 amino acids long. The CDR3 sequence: CASSLDRYGYTF. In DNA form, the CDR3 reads TGTGCCAGCAGCTTAGACAGATATGGCTACACCTTC.

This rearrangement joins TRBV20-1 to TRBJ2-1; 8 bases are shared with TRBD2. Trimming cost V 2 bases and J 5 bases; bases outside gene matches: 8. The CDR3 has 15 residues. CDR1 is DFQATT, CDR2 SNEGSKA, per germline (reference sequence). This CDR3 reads CSARTGGIGNNEQFF. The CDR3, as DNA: TGCAGTGCTAGAACGGGGGGGATAGGTAACAATGAGCAGTTCTTC.

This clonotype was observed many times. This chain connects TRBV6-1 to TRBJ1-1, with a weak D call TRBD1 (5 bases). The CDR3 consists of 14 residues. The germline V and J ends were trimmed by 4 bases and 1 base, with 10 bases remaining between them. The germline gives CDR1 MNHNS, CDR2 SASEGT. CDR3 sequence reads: CASSVYRWNTEAFF. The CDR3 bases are TGTGCCAGCAGTGTTTACAGGTGGAACACTGAAGCTTTCTTT.

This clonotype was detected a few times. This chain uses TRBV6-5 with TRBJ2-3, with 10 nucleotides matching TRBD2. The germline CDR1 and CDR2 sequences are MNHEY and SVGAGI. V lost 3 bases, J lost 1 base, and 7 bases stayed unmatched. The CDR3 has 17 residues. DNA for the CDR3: TGTGCCAGCAGTTATCTCCCTAGCGGGAGCGGCACAGATACGCAGTATTTT. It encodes CASSYLPSGSGTDTQYF.

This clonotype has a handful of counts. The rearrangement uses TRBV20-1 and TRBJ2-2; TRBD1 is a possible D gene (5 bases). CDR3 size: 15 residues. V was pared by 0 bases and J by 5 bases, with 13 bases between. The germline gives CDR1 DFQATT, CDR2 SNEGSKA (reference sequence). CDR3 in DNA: TGCAGTGCTAGAGAGGCAGGGAAGAGGACCGGGGAGCTGTTTTTT. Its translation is CSAREAGKRTGELFF.

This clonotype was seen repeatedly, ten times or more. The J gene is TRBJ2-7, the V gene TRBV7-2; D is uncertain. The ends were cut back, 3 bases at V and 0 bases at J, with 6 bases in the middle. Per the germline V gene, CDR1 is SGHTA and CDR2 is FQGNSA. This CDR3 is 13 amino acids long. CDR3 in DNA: TGTGCCAGCAGCTTGGCGGTCTCCTACGAGCAGTACTTC. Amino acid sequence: CASSLAVSYEQYF.

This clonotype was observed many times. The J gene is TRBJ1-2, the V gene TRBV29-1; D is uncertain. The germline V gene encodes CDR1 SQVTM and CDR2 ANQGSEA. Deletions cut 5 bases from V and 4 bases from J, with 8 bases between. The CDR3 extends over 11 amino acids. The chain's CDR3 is CSVYNSYGYTF. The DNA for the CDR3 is TGCAGCGTTTACAATAGCTATGGCTACACCTTC.

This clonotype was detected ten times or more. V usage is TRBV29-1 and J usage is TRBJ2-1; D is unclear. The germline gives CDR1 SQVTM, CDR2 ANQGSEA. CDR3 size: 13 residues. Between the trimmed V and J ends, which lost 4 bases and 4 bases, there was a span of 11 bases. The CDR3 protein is CSVVTWEYNEQFF. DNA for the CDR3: TGCAGCGTTGTAACGTGGGAATACAATGAGCAGTTCTTC.

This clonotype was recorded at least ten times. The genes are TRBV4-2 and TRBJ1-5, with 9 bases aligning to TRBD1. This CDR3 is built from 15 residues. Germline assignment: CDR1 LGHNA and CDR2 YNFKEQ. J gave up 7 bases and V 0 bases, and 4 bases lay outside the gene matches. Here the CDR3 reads CASSQDGQGSQPQHF. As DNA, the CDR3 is TGTGCCAGCAGCCAAGACGGACAGGGGTCGCAGCCCCAGCATTTT.

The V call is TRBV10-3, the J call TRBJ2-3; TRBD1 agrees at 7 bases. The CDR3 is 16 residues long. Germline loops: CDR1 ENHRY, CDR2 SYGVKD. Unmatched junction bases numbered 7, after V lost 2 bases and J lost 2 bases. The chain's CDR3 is CAISETTGVTTDTQYF. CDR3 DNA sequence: TGTGCCATCAGTGAGACCACAGGGGTTACCACAGATACGCAGTATTTT.

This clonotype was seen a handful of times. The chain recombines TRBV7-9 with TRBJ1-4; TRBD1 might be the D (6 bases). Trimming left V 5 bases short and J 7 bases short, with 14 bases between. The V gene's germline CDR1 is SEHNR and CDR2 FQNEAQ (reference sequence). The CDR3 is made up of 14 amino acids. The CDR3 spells CASSIQGVGEKLFF. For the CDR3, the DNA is TGTGCCAGCAGCATACAGGGCGTGGGTGAAAAACTGTTTTTT.

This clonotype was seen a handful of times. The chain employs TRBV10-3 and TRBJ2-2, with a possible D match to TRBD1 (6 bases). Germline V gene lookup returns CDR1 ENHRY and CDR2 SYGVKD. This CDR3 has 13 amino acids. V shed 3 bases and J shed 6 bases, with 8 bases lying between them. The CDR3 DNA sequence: TGTGCCATCAGTGAAACAGGGTCCGGGGAGCTGTTTTTT. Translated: CAISETGSGELFF.

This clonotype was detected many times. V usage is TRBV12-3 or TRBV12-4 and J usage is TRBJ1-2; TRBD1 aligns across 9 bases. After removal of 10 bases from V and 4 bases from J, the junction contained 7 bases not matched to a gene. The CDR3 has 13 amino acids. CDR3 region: CATLQGAPYGYTF. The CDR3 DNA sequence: TGTGCCACATTACAGGGGGCCCCCTATGGCTACACCTTC.

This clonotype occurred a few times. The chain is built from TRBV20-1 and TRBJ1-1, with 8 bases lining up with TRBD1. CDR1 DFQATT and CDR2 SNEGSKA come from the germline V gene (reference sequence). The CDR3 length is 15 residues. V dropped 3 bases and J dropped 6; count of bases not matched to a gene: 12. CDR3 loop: CSARVPGQVFSEAFF. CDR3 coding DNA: TGCAGTGCTAGGGTACCGGGACAGGTGTTTTCTGAAGCTTTCTTT.

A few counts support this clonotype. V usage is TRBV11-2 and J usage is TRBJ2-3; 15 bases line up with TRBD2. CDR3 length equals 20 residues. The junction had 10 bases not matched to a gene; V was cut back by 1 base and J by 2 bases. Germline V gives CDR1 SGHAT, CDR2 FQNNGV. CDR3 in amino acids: CASSLGWTSGGASTTDTQYF. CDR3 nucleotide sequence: TGTGCCAGCAGCTTAGGGTGGACTAGCGGGGGGGCGTCTACCACAGATACGCAGTATTTT.

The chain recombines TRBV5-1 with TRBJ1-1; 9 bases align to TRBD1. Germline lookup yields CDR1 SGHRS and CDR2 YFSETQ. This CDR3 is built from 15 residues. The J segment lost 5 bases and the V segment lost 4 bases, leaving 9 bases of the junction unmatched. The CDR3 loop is CASSTGQGPSTEAFF. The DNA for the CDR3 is TGCGCCAGCAGCACGGGACAGGGACCGTCTACTGAAGCTTTCTTT.

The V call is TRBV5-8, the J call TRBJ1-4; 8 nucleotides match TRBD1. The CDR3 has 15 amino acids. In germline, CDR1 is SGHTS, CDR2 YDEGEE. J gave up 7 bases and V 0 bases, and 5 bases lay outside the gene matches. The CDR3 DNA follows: TGTGCCAGCAGCTTGGGCCAGGGGGCGAGTGAAAAACTGTTTTTT. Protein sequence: CASSLGQGASEKLFF.

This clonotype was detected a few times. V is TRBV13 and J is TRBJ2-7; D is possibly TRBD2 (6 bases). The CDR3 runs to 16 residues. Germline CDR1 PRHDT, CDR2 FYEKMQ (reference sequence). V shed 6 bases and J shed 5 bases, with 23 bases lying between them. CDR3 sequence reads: CASSSRGADVRDEQYF. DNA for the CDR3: TGTGCCAGCAGTTCCCGCGGGGCCGATGTCAGGGACGAGCAGTACTTC.

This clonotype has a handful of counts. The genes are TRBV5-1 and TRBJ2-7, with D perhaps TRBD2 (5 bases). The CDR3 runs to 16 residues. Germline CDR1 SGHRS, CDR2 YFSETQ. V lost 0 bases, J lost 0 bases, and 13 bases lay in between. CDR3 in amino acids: CASSLDYGISSYEQYF. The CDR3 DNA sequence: TGCGCCAGCAGCTTGGATTACGGGATCTCCTCCTACGAGCAGTACTTC.

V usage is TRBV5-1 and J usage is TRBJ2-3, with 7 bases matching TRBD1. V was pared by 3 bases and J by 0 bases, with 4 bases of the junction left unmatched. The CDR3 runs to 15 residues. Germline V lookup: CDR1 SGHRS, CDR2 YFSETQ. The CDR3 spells CASSSGQTSTDTQYF. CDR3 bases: TGCGCCAGCAGCTCGGGACAGACAAGCACAGATACGCAGTATTTT.

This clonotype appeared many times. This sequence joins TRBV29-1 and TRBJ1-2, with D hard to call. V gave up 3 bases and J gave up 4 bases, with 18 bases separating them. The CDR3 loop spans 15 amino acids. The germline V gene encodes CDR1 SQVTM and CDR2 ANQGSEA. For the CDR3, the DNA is TGCAGCGTTGATTTATGGGCCCTACCAACCTATGGCTACACCTTC. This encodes CSVDLWALPTYGYTF.

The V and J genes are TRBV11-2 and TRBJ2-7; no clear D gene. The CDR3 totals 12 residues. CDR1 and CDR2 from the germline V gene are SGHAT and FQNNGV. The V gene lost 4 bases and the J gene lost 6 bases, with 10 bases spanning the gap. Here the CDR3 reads CASSSQRFEQYF. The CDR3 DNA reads TGTGCCAGCAGCTCACAGAGGTTCGAGCAGTACTTC. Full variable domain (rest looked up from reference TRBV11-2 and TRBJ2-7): EAGVAQSPRYKIIEKRQSVAFWCNPISGHATLYWYQQILGQGPKLLIQFQNNGVVDDSQLPKDRFSAERLKGVDSTLKIQPAKLEDSAVYLCASSSQRFEQYFGPGTRLTVT.

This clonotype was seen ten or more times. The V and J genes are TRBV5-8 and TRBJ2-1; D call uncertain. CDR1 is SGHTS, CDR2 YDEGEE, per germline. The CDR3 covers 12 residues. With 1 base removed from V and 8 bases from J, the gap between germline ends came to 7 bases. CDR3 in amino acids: CASSLSWYEQFF. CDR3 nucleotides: TGTGCCAGCAGCTTGAGTTGGTATGAGCAGTTCTTC.

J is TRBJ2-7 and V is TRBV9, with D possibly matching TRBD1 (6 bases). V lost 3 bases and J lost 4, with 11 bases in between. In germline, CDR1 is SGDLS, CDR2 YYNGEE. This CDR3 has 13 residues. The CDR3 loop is CASSGQGSYEQYF. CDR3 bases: TGTGCCAGCAGCGGGCAGGGGAGTTACGAGCAGTACTTC.

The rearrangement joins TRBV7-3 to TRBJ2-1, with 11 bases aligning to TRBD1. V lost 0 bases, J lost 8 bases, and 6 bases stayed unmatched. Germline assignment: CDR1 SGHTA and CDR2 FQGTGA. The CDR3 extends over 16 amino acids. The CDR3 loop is CASSLTLGQGGDEQFF. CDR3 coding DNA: TGTGCCAGCAGCTTAACCTTGGGACAGGGGGGTGATGAGCAGTTCTTC.

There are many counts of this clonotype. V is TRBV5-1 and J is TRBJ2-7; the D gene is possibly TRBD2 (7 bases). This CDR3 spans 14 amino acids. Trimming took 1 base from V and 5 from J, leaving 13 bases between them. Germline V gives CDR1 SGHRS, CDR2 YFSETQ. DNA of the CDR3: TGCGCCAGCAGCTTGCGGGGGGCGCAAAACGAGCAGTACTTC. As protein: CASSLRGAQNEQYF. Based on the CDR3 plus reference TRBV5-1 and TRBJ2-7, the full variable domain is KAGVTQTPRYLIKTRGQQVTLSCSPISGHRSVSWYQQTPGQGLQFLFEYFSETQRNKGNFPGRFSGRQFSNSRSEMNVSTLELGDSALYLCASSLRGAQNEQYFGPGTRLTVT.

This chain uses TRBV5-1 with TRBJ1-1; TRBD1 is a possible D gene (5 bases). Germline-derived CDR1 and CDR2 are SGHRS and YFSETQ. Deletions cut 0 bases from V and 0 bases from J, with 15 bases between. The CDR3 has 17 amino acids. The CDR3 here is CASSLDFWRDLNTEAFF. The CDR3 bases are TGCGCCAGCAGCTTGGATTTTTGGCGGGACTTGAACACTGAAGCTTTCTTT. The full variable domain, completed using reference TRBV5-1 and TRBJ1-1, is KAGVTQTPRYLIKTRGQQVTLSCSPISGHRSVSWYQQTPGQGLQFLFEYFSETQRNKGNFPGRFSGRQFSNSRSEMNVSTLELGDSALYLCASSLDFWRDLNTEAFFGQGTRLTVV.

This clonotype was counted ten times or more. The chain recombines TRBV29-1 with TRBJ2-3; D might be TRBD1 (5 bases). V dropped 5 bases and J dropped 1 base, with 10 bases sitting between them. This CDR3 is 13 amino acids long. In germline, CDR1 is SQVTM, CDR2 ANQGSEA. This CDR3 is CSVHLRGTDTQYF. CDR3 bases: TGCAGCGTTCACCTCAGGGGCACAGATACGCAGTATTTT.